Listed here are 21 T cell receptor beta chains from one sample, sequenced in a study of T-cell memory formation after mild COVID-19. TCRdb fed the 5' RACE reads into MiXCR, producing one record per CDR3 protein. The sample shows over 55,000 distinct CDR3 sequences, around a tenth of them seen only once. Sequenced sample: PBMCs or a T cell subset sorted from them (not recorded which). The receptors derive from a man between 18 and 29 years old who had mild COVID-19 (a few samples of this study predate the infection). Cell type and time point are not known.

The V gene is TRBV5-1, the J gene TRBJ2-1; 11 nucleotides align to TRBD2. The CDR3 runs to 15 residues. Germline assignment: CDR1 SGHRS and CDR2 YFSETQ. With V trimmed by 7 bases and J by 5 bases, 8 bases remained unmatched. CDR3 in DNA: TGCGCCAGCGGATTCCTAGCGGGGGGAAACAATGAGCAGTTCTTC. It codes for CASGFLAGGNNEQFF.

The table lists this clonotype with a few counts. The CDR3 bases are TGTGCCAGCAGGACAGGGTTCCACTCCTACGAGCAGTACGTC. Amino acids: CASRTGFHSYEQYV. This chain joins TRBV6-1 and TRBJ2-7; 7 nucleotides align to TRBD1. This CDR3 region has 14 residues. Germline-derived CDR1 and CDR2 are MNHNS and SASEGT. The V segment lost 6 bases and the J segment 0 bases; nucleotides outside the gene matches: 5.

V usage is TRBV5-1 and J usage is TRBJ2-7; unclear D gene. CDR3 length: 14 amino acids. V lost 5 bases, J lost 5 bases, and 17 bases lay in between. Germline-derived CDR1 and CDR2 are SGHRS and YFSETQ. The CDR3, as DNA: TGCGCCAGCAGGATGTCCCAGGCAGCCGACGAGCAGTACTTC. The encoded protein is CASRMSQAADEQYF.

This clonotype has only a few counts. CDR3 loop: CASSLTAVGDSPLHF. The CDR3 DNA reads as TGTGCCAGCAGCTTAACGGCGGTTGGCGATTCACCCCTCCACTTT. J is TRBJ1-6 and V is TRBV7-2; D gene uncertain. With 2 bases removed from V and 8 bases from J, the gap between germline ends came to 13 bases. This CDR3 region has 15 residues. Germline V gives CDR1 SGHTA, CDR2 FQGNSA.

This clonotype was counted only a few times. The chain joins TRBV5-1 to TRBJ2-6, with D unclear. V shed 2 bases and J shed 0 bases, with 12 bases lying between them. The V gene's germline CDR1 is SGHRS and CDR2 YFSETQ. The CDR3 covers 17 residues. DNA of the CDR3: TGCGCCAGCAGCTTCACACTGACTCCCTCTGGGGCCAACGTCCTGACTTTC. This gives the protein CASSFTLTPSGANVLTF.

This clonotype was detected only a few times. The V gene is TRBV20-1, the J gene TRBJ2-7; 7 positions agree with TRBD1. The CDR3 length is 13 residues. Germline CDR1 DFQATT, CDR2 SNEGSKA (reference sequence). With 3 bases clipped from V and 12 bases from J, the junction kept 14 bases outside the gene matches. The CDR3 reads CSASGTALGLRYV. CDR3 nucleotides: TGCAGTGCTAGCGGGACAGCTTTGGGTTTGCGGTACGTC.

This chain connects TRBV5-1 to TRBJ1-2, with D perhaps TRBD1 (5 bases). The CDR3 totals 15 residues. Trimming stripped 0 bases from V and 4 bases from J, with 13 bases between. Germline CDR1 is SGHRS and CDR2 is YFSETQ. The DNA of the CDR3 is TGCGCCAGCAGCTTGGGTCAGGGTACCGTCTATGGCTACACCTTC. The encoded protein is CASSLGQGTVYGYTF.

This chain joins TRBV18 and TRBJ2-5; possibly TRBD2 for D (6 bases). The CDR3 length is 14 residues. CDR1 and CDR2 (germline): KGHSH, LQKENI. V was clipped by 1 base and J by 4 bases, with 10 bases between them. The DNA for the CDR3 is TGTGCCAGCTCACCACAGGGAGGTCCAGAGACCCAGTACTTC. As protein: CASSPQGGPETQYF.

This clonotype was seen more than once but under ten times. V gene TRBV12-3 or TRBV12-4 combines with J gene TRBJ2-7, with 7 bases identical to TRBD1. V was clipped by 5 bases and J by 3 bases; unmatched bases: 10. The CDR3 has 15 amino acids. For the CDR3, the DNA is TGTGCCAGCAGTGGGACAGAAGAAACCGGCTACGAGCAGTACTTC. This translates into CASSGTEETGYEQYF.

This clonotype has ten or more counts. The chain carries TRBV4-3 and TRBJ2-5; TRBD1 is a possible D gene (6 bases). V was shortened by 4 bases and J by 4 bases, with 13 bases between the two germline ends. The CDR3 is 14 amino acids. Germline values: CDR1 LGHNA, CDR2 YSLEER. This CDR3 is CASSRSTGSETQYF. Here the CDR3 DNA reads TGCGCCAGCAGCCGCTCAACAGGGTCAGAGACCCAGTACTTC.

This clonotype occurred a few times. V gene TRBV7-2 combines with J gene TRBJ2-2, with D unresolved. Germline CDR1 is SGHTA and CDR2 is FQGNSA. Trimming took off 1 base at V and 1 base at J, with 16 bases between the two ends. This CDR3 contains 18 residues. The CDR3 DNA is TGTGCCAGCAGCTTAGTCCATAGGTCACCCGGGAACACCGGGGAGCTGTTTTTT. Protein: CASSLVHRSPGNTGELFF. The whole variable domain, remainder taken from reference TRBV7-2 and TRBJ2-2, is GAGVSQSPSNKVTEKGKDVELRCDPISGHTALYWYRQSLGQGLEFLIYFQGNSAPDKSGLPSDRFSAERTGGSVSTLTIQRTQQEDSAVYLCASSLVHRSPGNTGELFFGEGSRLTVL.

V is TRBV27 and J is TRBJ2-7; the D gene is possibly TRBD1 (5 bases). V was clipped by 5 bases and J by 0 bases, with 11 bases between them. CDR1 is MNHEY and CDR2 is SMNVEV in the germline V gene (reference sequence). CDR3 length equals 14 residues. As DNA, the CDR3 is TGTGCCAGCAGTCCCCCGACAGTCTCCTACGAGCAGTACGTC. Translated, it gives CASSPPTVSYEQYV.

The J gene is TRBJ2-1, the V gene TRBV29-1, with TRBD2 matching over 10 bases. Germline-derived CDR1 and CDR2 are SQVTM and ANQGSEA. V shed 5 bases, J shed 6 bases, and the junction held 1 base outside the gene matches. CDR3 length: 12 residues. CDR3 coding DNA: TGCAGCGTTCGACTAGCGGGCAATGAGCAGTTCTTC. This codes for CSVRLAGNEQFF.

This clonotype was detected a few times. The V gene is TRBV5-8, the J gene TRBJ2-5; 12 positions match TRBD1. The CDR3 loop spans 15 amino acids. Germline V CDR1 and CDR2: SGHTS, YDEGEE. With V trimmed by 5 bases and J by 7 bases, 9 bases remained unmatched. The CDR3 protein is CASRLPGQGAGTQYF. In DNA, the CDR3 is TGTGCCAGCAGATTACCGGGACAGGGGGCAGGGACCCAGTACTTC. The variable domain in full, completed from reference TRBV5-8 and TRBJ2-5, reads EAGVTQSPTHLIKTRGQQATLRCSPISGHTSVYWYQQALGLGLQFLLWYDEGEERNRGNFPPRFSGRQFPNYSSELNVNALELEDSALYLCASRLPGQGAGTQYFGPGTRLLVL.

This clonotype has more than one count but fewer than ten. The chain combines TRBV5-5 with TRBJ1-6, with TRBD1 matching 8 bases. CDR3 length equals 15 residues. Germline V lookup: CDR1 SGHKS, CDR2 YYEKEE (reference sequence). V shed 4 bases and J 9 bases; nucleotides not matched to a gene: 9. The CDR3 loop reads CASSRTDREVSPLHF. Written as DNA, the CDR3 is TGTGCCAGCAGCCGGACGGACAGGGAGGTTTCACCCCTCCACTTT.

V usage is TRBV10-3 and J usage is TRBJ2-1; D might be TRBD2 (7 bases). The CDR3 is 13 amino acids. In germline, CDR1 is ENHRY, CDR2 SYGVKD. Between the trimmed V and J ends, which lost 6 bases and 2 bases, there was a span of 8 bases. CDR3 in amino acids: CAISGGPYNEQFF. CDR3 DNA sequence: TGTGCCATCAGCGGGGGGCCCTACAATGAGCAGTTCTTC.

This clonotype was seen only a few times. This chain joins TRBV6-6 and TRBJ2-3, with TRBD2 matching 7 bases. V shed 10 bases and J 2 bases; nucleotides not matched to a gene: 12. The CDR3 is made up of 15 amino acids. Germline V CDR1 and CDR2: MNHNY, SVGAGI (reference sequence). The CDR3 protein is CAIGEGGAPTDTQYF. The CDR3 coding sequence is TGTGCCATCGGGGAGGGCGGGGCCCCCACAGATACGCAGTATTTT.

This clonotype was picked up many times. The genes are TRBV7-9 and TRBJ2-7; TRBD2 might be the D (6 bases). The length of the CDR3 is 13 residues. Trimming stripped 3 bases from V and 3 bases from J, with 9 bases between. CDR1 and CDR2 from the germline V gene are SEHNR and FQNEAQ (reference sequence). The CDR3 reads CASSLEGIYEQYV. The CDR3 DNA is TGTGCCAGCAGCTTGGAGGGAATCTACGAGCAGTACGTC.

The rearrangement links TRBV9 to TRBJ1-3; no reliable D call. This CDR3 region has 14 residues. V shed 3 bases and J shed 0 bases, with 7 bases lying between them. Germline assignment: CDR1 SGDLS and CDR2 YYNGEE. The CDR3: CASSAVLSGNTIYF. DNA for the CDR3: TGTGCCAGCAGCGCCGTTCTCTCTGGAAACACCATATATTTT.

This clonotype was counted a few times. The chain links TRBV5-1 to TRBJ2-2; D call uncertain. Trimming shortened V by 4 bases and J by 5 bases, and 15 bases separated the two germline ends. From germline, CDR1 is SGHRS and CDR2 YFSETQ. The length of the CDR3 is 15 residues. This CDR3 is CASSPNTRITGELFF. CDR3 nucleotide sequence: TGCGCCAGCAGCCCGAATACGAGGATTACCGGGGAGCTGTTTTTT.

V gene TRBV11-2 combines with J gene TRBJ1-1, with D hard to call. V gave up 1 base and J gave up 4 bases, with 13 bases separating them. The CDR3 is 15 residues long. Germline V gene lookup returns CDR1 SGHAT and CDR2 FQNNGV. The CDR3, as DNA: TGTGCCAGCAGCTTAGCCCTAGGGTTGGGCACTGAAGCTTTCTTT. Its protein product is CASSLALGLGTEAFF.